Included here is one T cell receptor beta chain sequence, with context. The repertoire was sequenced with immunoSEQ multiplex PCR; TCRdb's copy has only in-frame clones and lacks some. The profile shows 15,000 to 20,000 clones, roughly 84% of them singletons. The sample originates from a study of technical replicates of blood from a handful of donors. Trimming removed 1 base at V and 0 bases at J, with 13 bases between. Per the germline V gene, CDR1 is SGHDT and CDR2 is YYEEEE. This CDR3 spans 16 amino acids. This receptor was identified in a human donor in good health. This rearrangement joins TRBV5-6 to TRBJ1-1, with D uncertain. What was sequenced was PBMCs. The chain's CDR3 is CASSLSGRGLNTEAFF. The CDR3 DNA follows: TGTGCCAGCAGCTTGAGCGGGCGTGGGTTGAACACTGAAGCTTTCTTT.